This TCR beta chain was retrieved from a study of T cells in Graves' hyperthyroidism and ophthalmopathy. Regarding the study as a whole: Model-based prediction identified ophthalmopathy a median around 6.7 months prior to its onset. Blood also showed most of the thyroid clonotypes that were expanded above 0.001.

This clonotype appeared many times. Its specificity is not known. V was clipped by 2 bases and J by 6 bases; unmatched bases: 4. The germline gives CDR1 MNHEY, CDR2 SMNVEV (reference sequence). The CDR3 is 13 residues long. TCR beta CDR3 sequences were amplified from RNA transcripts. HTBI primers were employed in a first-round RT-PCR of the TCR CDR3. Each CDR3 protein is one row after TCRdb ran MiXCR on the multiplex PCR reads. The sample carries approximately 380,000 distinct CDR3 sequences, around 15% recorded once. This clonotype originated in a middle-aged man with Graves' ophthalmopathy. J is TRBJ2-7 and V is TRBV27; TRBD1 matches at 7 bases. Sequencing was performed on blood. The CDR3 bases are TGTGCCAGCAGTTTAGAGGGGGCGGGCGAGCAGTACTTC. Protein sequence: CASSLEGAGEQYF.